This T cell receptor beta chain was found in a study of shared clonotypes between healthy human individuals. Study findings and constraints: About 5% was the fraction of naive CD4 clonotypes found shared across a few donors. How much donors shared clonotypes was expected to be affected by sequencing depth. A small donor pool kept down the genetic and exposure-history diversity that was represented. Estimated clonotype richness was generally higher in naive than memory subsets.

Germline V gene data show CDR1 as SGHTA and CDR2 as FQGTGA. V was pared by 1 base and J by 3 bases, with 9 bases between. CDR3 size: 14 residues. Only in-frame clones appear in the TCRdb table, and some are missing; sequencing was by immunoSEQ multiplex PCR. The sample has 1,400,000 or so clones, 98% seen once; the top ten hold about 0.34%. With respect to this clone: No antigen is known for it.

This chain uses TRBV7-3 with TRBJ1-1, with D possibly being TRBD1 (6 bases). The material sequenced was naive CD4+ T cells sorted from blood. Noted subset: CD45RA+ positively selected. This TCR was recovered from a man in his thirties or forties in good health. The chain's CDR3 is CASSLNRAHTEAFF. The CDR3 nucleotides are TGTGCCAGCAGCTTAAACAGGGCGCACACTGAAGCTTTCTTT.